The 25 T cell receptor beta chains listed next were all sequenced from one sample in a study of T cell responses to AZD1222 COVID-19 vaccine. Produced via immunoSEQ multiplex PCR; TCRdb's table is partial and in-frame only. The sample consists of some 130,000 clones, roughly 91% of them appearing once. Here the sequenced sample was peripheral blood, taken 28 days after the second AZD1222 dose. All receptors derive from an adult who received the AZD1222 COVID-19 vaccine.

The rearrangement uses TRBV18 and TRBJ1-2; no definite D call. The CDR3 spans 15 residues. V lost 6 bases and J 0 bases, leaving 14 bases between the germline ends. Germline values: CDR1 KGHSH, CDR2 LQKENI. This chain's CDR3 is CASSIKGISNYGYTF. The CDR3 nucleotides are TGTGCCAGCTCCATTAAAGGGATCTCTAACTATGGCTACACCTTC.

This rearrangement joins TRBV13 to TRBJ2-5; 7 bases align to TRBD2. The germline gives CDR1 PRHDT, CDR2 FYEKMQ (reference sequence). The trim removed 2 bases at V and 4 bases at J, leaving 4 bases unmatched. This CDR3 spans 14 amino acids. The chain's CDR3 is CASSLRGRAETQYF. The CDR3 coding sequence is TGTGCCAGCAGCTTACGGGGGAGGGCAGAGACCCAGTACTTC.

V gene TRBV19 combines with J gene TRBJ1-4; no clear D. The CDR3 has 15 residues. V was clipped by 7 bases and J by 0 bases, with 12 bases between them. Looked up from germline, CDR1 is LNHDA and CDR2 is SQIVND (reference sequence). The CDR3 DNA reads as TGTGCCAGTACCCCCCGGCGTGCAACTAATGAAAAACTGTTTTTT. Translation: CASTPRRATNEKLFF.

This clone was seen only once. The V call is TRBV6-5, the J call TRBJ1-4; no reliable D call. The V end was cut by 8 bases, the J end by 7 bases, with 11 bases between. The CDR3 has 12 amino acids. Germline CDR1 is MNHEY and CDR2 is SVGAGI. In nucleotides, the CDR3 is TGTGCCAGCGGTCCAGCTGGTGAAAAACTGTTTTTT. Its protein product is CASGPAGEKLFF.

V is TRBV19 and J is TRBJ2-1; 7 nucleotides agree with TRBD1. CDR1 is LNHDA, CDR2 SQIVND, per germline (reference sequence). The CDR3 spans 17 residues. V trimming: 4 bases; J trimming: 2 bases; junction bases outside the gene matches: 11. CDR3 bases: TGTGCCAGTAGTACCAGACACAGGGGTGAAGCCTACAATGAGCAGTTCTTC. It codes for CASSTRHRGEAYNEQFF.

The genes are TRBV6-1 and TRBJ1-5, with 7 bases that match TRBD1. This CDR3 comprises 16 residues. With 2 bases clipped from V and 7 bases from J, the junction kept 11 bases outside the gene matches. The germline CDR1 and CDR2 sequences are MNHNS and SASEGT. As DNA, the CDR3 is TGTGCCAGCAGTGAAAGTTGGGTCGACAGGGAACAGCCCCAGCATTTT. Translated: CASSESWVDREQPQHF.

The V gene is TRBV29-1, the J gene TRBJ1-4; D remains unclear. The CDR3 length is 12 residues. Trimming took 3 bases from V and 10 from J, leaving 12 bases between them. Per germline, CDR1 SQVTM and CDR2 ANQGSEA. The CDR3 loop is CSVEFLDGKLFF. DNA for the CDR3: TGCAGCGTTGAGTTTCTGGACGGAAAACTGTTTTTT.

The rearrangement joins TRBV7-2 to TRBJ2-1, with 8 bases aligning to TRBD2. Germline lookup yields CDR1 SGHTA and CDR2 FQGNSA. Trimming took 5 bases from V and 3 from J; bases not matched to a gene: 9. The CDR3 length is 16 residues. The CDR3 sequence: CASSQAGGGNYNEQFF. In DNA form, the CDR3 reads TGTGCCAGCAGCCAAGCGGGCGGGGGGAACTACAATGAGCAGTTCTTC.

In its sample, this clone was seen once. V usage is TRBV5-1 and J usage is TRBJ1-2; 7 nucleotides line up with TRBD1. Germline CDR1 SGHRS, CDR2 YFSETQ. The CDR3 sequence is 13 residues long. V shed 2 bases and J 3 bases; nucleotides not matched to a gene: 1. The CDR3 coding sequence is TGCGCCAGCAGCTTACAGGGGTACTATGGCTACACCTTC. Translated: CASSLQGYYGYTF.

This clone was seen a single time. V and J are TRBV28 and TRBJ1-1; D remains ambiguous. Germline values: CDR1 MDHEN, CDR2 SYDVKM. The CDR3 length is 16 residues. V lost 6 bases and J lost 1, with 18 bases in between. In DNA, the CDR3 is TGTGCCAGCAGCCTCCTCTTGGCAGGTACGAACACTGAAGCTTTCTTT. It yields the protein CASSLLLAGTNTEAFF.

The CDR3 DNA follows: TGTGCCAGCAGCTTAGGGGGGGGCGGAAATCAGCCCCAGCATTTT. Its protein product is CASSLGGGGNQPQHF. The chain carries TRBV13 and TRBJ1-5; D perhaps matches TRBD1 (6 bases). Germline lookup yields CDR1 PRHDT and CDR2 FYEKMQ (reference sequence). Trimming took 0 bases from V and 4 from J, leaving 10 bases between them. The CDR3 extends over 15 amino acids. Using reference TRBV13 and TRBJ1-5 for the parts outside the CDR3, the full variable domain is AAGVIQSPRHLIKEKRETATLKCYPIPRHDTVYWYQQGPGQDPQFLISFYEKMQSDKGSIPDRFSAQQFSDYHSELNMSSLELGDSALYFCASSLGGGGNQPQHFGDGTRLSIL.

The genes are TRBV9 and TRBJ2-2; D might be TRBD1 or TRBD2, each matching 5 bases. The CDR3 covers 17 residues. V was shortened by 1 base and J by 0 bases, with 13 bases between the two germline ends. CDR1 SGDLS and CDR2 YYNGEE come from the germline V gene. The CDR3 bases are TGTGCCAGCAGCGTACCCGAAGGGACCGCGAACACCGGGGAGCTGTTTTTT. It codes for CASSVPEGTANTGELFF.

The V gene is TRBV27, the J gene TRBJ2-5, with D hard to call. Trimming stripped 10 bases from V and 0 bases from J, with 12 bases between. Looked up from germline, CDR1 is MNHEY and CDR2 is SMNVEV (reference sequence). The CDR3 runs 13 residues. The CDR3 coding sequence is TGTGCCACAGCCAGTCGAGACCAAGAGACCCAGTACTTC. Protein: CATASRDQETQYF.

This sequence joins TRBV28 and TRBJ1-2; tentative D call: TRBD1 (6 bases). V was shortened by 4 bases and J by 8 bases, with 17 bases between the two germline ends. CDR3 length: 14 residues. Germline V gives CDR1 MDHEN, CDR2 SYDVKM. The chain's CDR3 is CASSSEQGFNGYTF. Written as DNA, the CDR3 is TGTGCCAGCAGTTCAGAACAGGGTTTTAACGGCTACACCTTC.

This clone was picked up one time. The gene calls are TRBV3-1 (or the pseudogene TRBV3-2) and TRBJ2-5; D perhaps matches TRBD2 (6 bases). CDR1 is LGHDT, CDR2 YNNKEL, per germline (reference sequence). This CDR3 region has 17 residues. The germline V and J ends were trimmed by 0 bases and 3 bases, with 17 bases remaining between them. For the CDR3, the DNA is TGTGCCAGCAGCCAAGATAAGAGGGGACTTCCCAAAGAGACCCAGTACTTC. Protein sequence: CASSQDKRGLPKETQYF.

This chain uses TRBV18 with TRBJ1-2; no definite D call. CDR3 length equals 13 residues. CDR1 and CDR2 (germline): KGHSH, LQKENI. Deletions cut 3 bases from V and 1 base from J, with 6 bases between. The CDR3 DNA is TGTGCCAGCTCACCGGCAGTTAACTATGGCTACACCTTC. Residues: CASSPAVNYGYTF.

The gene calls are TRBV7-2 and TRBJ1-2; perhaps TRBD1 as D (6 bases). This CDR3 comprises 17 residues. Trimming left V 6 bases short and J 0 bases short, with 20 bases between. From germline, CDR1 is SGHTA and CDR2 FQGNSA. CDR3 region: CASRQKSGGLANYGYTF. The CDR3 DNA is TGTGCCAGCAGACAAAAATCGGGGGGGCTTGCTAACTATGGCTACACCTTC.

The chain has TRBV30 and TRBJ1-5, with no clear D. Looked up from germline, CDR1 is GTSNPN and CDR2 is SVGIG (reference sequence). Trimming pared 1 base from V and 7 bases from J, leaving 14 bases between. CDR3 length: 14 residues. This CDR3 reads CAWSGIGLGQPQHF. The CDR3 nucleotides read TGTGCCTGGAGTGGTATAGGTTTGGGCCAGCCCCAGCATTTT.

DNA for the CDR3: TGCGCCAGCAGCCTCCTAGGACTCATGGGTGATACGCAGTATTTT. Translating gives CASSLLGLMGDTQYF. This chain links TRBV4-1 with TRBJ2-3; possible D gene TRBD2, 5 bases. Trimming took off 4 bases at V and 6 bases at J, with 17 bases between the two ends. The CDR3 has 15 amino acids. Germline V CDR1 and CDR2: MGHRA, YSYEKL.

The chain couples TRBV19 to TRBJ2-1; 10 nucleotides match TRBD2. CDR3 length: 16 residues. V lost 1 base and J lost 4; bases outside the gene matches: 4. Germline CDR1 and CDR2: LNHDA and SQIVND (reference sequence). The CDR3 reads CASSIAKRGGYNEQFF. CDR3 nucleotide sequence: TGTGCCAGTAGTATAGCCAAGCGGGGGGGGTACAATGAGCAGTTCTTC.

The rearrangement joins TRBV3-1 (or the pseudogene TRBV3-2) to TRBJ2-3; tentative D call: TRBD1 (5 bases). V was pared by 2 bases and J by 4 bases, with 16 bases between. Looked up from germline, CDR1 is LGHDT and CDR2 is YNNKEL (reference sequence). The CDR3 consists of 16 residues. The CDR3 is CASSQFGRQNSDTQYF. The CDR3 nucleotides read TGTGCCAGCAGCCAATTCGGCCGACAGAACTCAGATACGCAGTATTTT.

The J gene is TRBJ1-6, the V gene TRBV7-6; 9 bases match TRBD1. This CDR3 contains 19 residues. CDR1 and CDR2 (germline): SGHVS, FNYEAQ. The ends lost 5 bases at V and 8 bases at J; junction bases unmatched: 19. The CDR3 DNA reads as TGTGCCAGCAGCCACCCGGGACAGGGTAGAAGGGAAGCGGATTCACCCCTCCACTTT. Protein product: CASSHPGQGRREADSPLHF.

This chain uses TRBV28 with TRBJ1-6; 8 bases agree with TRBD1. Germline CDR1 MDHEN, CDR2 SYDVKM. CDR3 length: 15 amino acids. The V and J ends lost 6 bases and 5 bases, in that order; junction bases with no gene match: 6. The CDR3 region has the DNA TGTGCCAGCAGCTCTGACAGGGGAAATAATTCACCCCTCCACTTT. Its protein is CASSSDRGNNSPLHF.

The chain couples TRBV10-3 to TRBJ2-1, with D perhaps TRBD1 or TRBD2 (6 bases each). Trimming removed 8 bases from V and 6 bases from J, with 8 bases in between. This CDR3 contains 11 residues. Germline V gene sequence: CDR1 ENHRY, CDR2 SYGVKD. CDR3: CAIGGGNEQFF. CDR3 DNA sequence: TGTGCCATCGGAGGGGGCAATGAGCAGTTCTTC.

For the CDR3, the DNA is TGTGCCAGCAGTTTGGAATTTTCTCAGCCCCAGCATTTT. This codes for CASSLEFSQPQHF. The chain has TRBV28 and TRBJ1-5; no definite D call. Trimming stripped 3 bases from V and 6 bases from J, with 9 bases between. The germline V gene has CDR1 MDHEN and CDR2 SYDVKM. The CDR3 covers 13 residues.